The sequence of this TCR beta chain was determined in a study of glioma-infiltrating T cells. Notes on the study in general: CDR3 overlap between tissue and blood was very small. Gliomas, especially low-grade, showed above-expected tissue-blood divergence; non-neoplastic patients showed below.

Amplification of TCR alpha and beta CDR3 regions from RNA used iRepertoire nested multiplex PCR. For one-step reverse transcription and amplification, about 85-400 ng of tissue mRNA or PBMC total RNA was used. TCRdb re-called the multiplex PCR reads with MiXCR, one entry per CDR3 protein. The data hold over 140,000 distinct CDR3 sequences, with about two fifths observed a single time. This clonotype was detected a few times. Its antigen is not known. Germline CDR1 is MDHEN and CDR2 is SYDVKM. Trimming took off 6 bases at V and 3 bases at J, with 17 bases between the two ends. The CDR3 has 15 residues. The chain links TRBV28 to TRBJ1-2, with TRBD1 as a possible D gene (5 bases). The receptor was derived from a human donor with low-grade glioma or glioblastoma, undergoing nonglioma brain surgery, or in good health (not recorded which). The source material was glioma tissue, nonneoplastic brain tissue, or PBMCs (not recorded which). The CDR3 sequence: CASSFLGTDDYGYTF. For the CDR3, the DNA is TGTGCCAGCAGCTTCCTTGGGACGGACGACTATGGCTACACCTTC.